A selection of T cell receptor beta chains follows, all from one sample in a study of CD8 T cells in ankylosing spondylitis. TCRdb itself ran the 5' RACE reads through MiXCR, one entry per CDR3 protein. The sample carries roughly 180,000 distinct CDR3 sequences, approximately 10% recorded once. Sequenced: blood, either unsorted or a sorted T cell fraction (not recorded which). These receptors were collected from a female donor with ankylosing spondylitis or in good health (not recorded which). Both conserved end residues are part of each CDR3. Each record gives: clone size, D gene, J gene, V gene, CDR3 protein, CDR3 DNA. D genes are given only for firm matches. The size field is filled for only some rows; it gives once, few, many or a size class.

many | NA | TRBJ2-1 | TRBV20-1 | CSALYNEQFF | TGCAGTGCCCTTTACAATGAGCAGTTCTTC
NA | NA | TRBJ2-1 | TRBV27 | CASSSPGRSPNNEQFF | TGTGCCAGCAGTTCCCCTGGGAGGAGCCCCAACAATGAGCAGTTCTTC
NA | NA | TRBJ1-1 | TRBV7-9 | CASSFGPEAFF | TGTGCCAGCAGCTTCGGACCTGAAGCTTTCTTT
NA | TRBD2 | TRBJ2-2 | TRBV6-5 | CASSYLLADIGGELFF | TGTGCCAGCAGTTACTTGCTAGCGGATATAGGGGGGGAGCTGTTTTTT
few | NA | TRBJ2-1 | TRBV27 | CASSPLTRGQWEQFF | TGTGCCAGCAGTCCCCTCACGAGGGGACAATGGGAGCAGTTCTTC
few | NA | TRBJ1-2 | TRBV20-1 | CSAQDRSYGYTF | TGCAGTGCTCAGGACAGAAGCTATGGCTACACCTTC
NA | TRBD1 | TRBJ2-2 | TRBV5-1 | CASTGDRGANTGELFF | TGCGCCAGCACCGGGGACAGGGGGGCAAACACCGGGGAGCTGTTTTTT
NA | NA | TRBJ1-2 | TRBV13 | CASSLGDTLIQTYGYTF | TGTGCCAGCAGCTTAGGGGACACTCTGATCCAGACCTATGGCTACACCTTC
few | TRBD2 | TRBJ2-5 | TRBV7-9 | CASSEGGSGETQYF | TGTGCCAGCAGCGAGGGAGGGTCCGGGGAGACCCAGTACTTC
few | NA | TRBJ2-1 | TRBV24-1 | CATSRDSEQFF | TGTGCCACCAGTAGGGACTCCGAGCAGTTCTTC
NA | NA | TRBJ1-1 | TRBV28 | CASRVREGLTEAFF | TGTGCCAGCAGGGTACGCGAGGGGCTAACTGAAGCTTTCTTT
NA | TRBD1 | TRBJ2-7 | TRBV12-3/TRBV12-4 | CASSRTGASYEQYF | TGTGCCAGCAGTCGGACAGGGGCGTCCTACGAGCAGTACTTC
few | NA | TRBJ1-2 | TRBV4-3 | CASSQDQNGAYYGYTF | TGCGCCAGCAGCCAAGATCAAAATGGGGCCTACTATGGCTACACCTTC
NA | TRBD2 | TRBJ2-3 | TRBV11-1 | CASSLSDLAGVSTDTQYF | TGTGCCAGCAGCTTATCGGACCTAGCGGGAGTTAGCACAGATACGCAGTATTTT
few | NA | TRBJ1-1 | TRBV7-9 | CASSLIQGPSTEAFF | TGTGCCAGCAGCTTAATCCAGGGACCCTCGACTGAAGCTTTCTTT
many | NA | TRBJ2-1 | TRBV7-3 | CASSYTGVYNEQFF | TGTGCCAGCAGCTACACGGGGGTCTACAATGAGCAGTTCTTC
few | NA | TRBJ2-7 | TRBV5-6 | CASSRYPVSRSVYEQYF | TGTGCCAGCAGCCGCTATCCCGTTTCCCGGTCGGTCTACGAGCAGTACTTC
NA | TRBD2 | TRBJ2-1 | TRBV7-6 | CASSLARPSTSGRRVYNEQFF | TGTGCCAGCAGCTTAGCGCGCCCCTCGACTAGCGGGAGGCGGGTCTACAATGAGCAGTTCTTC
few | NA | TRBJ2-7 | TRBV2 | CASRPRGLNLYEQYF | TGTGCCAGCAGGCCCAGGGGACTGAACCTCTACGAGCAGTACTTC
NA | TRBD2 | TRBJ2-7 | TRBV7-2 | CASGLVGLAGYEQYF | TGTGCCAGCGGCTTAGTCGGCCTAGCGGGATACGAGCAGTACTTC
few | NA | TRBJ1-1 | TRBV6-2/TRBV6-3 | CASSLRGFYTEAFF | TGTGCCAGCAGCCTCAGAGGATTCTACACTGAAGCTTTCTTT
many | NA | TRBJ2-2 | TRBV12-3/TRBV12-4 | CASSFSGELFF | TGTGCCAGCAGTTTTTCCGGGGAGCTGTTTTTT
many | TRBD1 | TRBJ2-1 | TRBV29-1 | CSVDHPGQGVYNEQFF | TGCAGCGTTGACCATCCGGGACAGGGTGTCTACAATGAGCAGTTCTTC
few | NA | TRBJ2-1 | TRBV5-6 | CASSRGREVYNEQFF | TGTGCCAGCAGCCGGGGACGGGAAGTGTACAATGAGCAGTTCTTC
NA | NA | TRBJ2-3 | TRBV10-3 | CASRQGRSTDTQYF | TGTGCCTCCAGGCAGGGGCGATCCACAGATACGCAGTATTTT
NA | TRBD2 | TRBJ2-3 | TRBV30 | CAWARLATDTQYF | TGTGCCTGGGCCAGACTAGCCACAGATACGCAGTATTTT
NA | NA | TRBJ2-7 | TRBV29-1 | CSVEQGIAEQYF | TGCAGCGTTGAGCAAGGGATTGCCGAGCAGTACTTC
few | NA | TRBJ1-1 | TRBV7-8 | CASSLAGNSPTEAFF | TGTGCCAGCAGCTTAGCAGGGAATTCCCCCACTGAAGCTTTCTTT
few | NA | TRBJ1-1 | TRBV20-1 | CSARDGEGTEAFF | TGCAGTGCCAGGGATGGGGAGGGGACTGAAGCTTTCTTT
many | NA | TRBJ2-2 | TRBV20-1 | CSARAAGELFF | TGCAGTGCTAGAGCGGCCGGGGAGCTGTTTTTT
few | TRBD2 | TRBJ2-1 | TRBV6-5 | CASSYAGTSGIDEQFF | TGTGCCAGCAGTTACGCGGGGACTAGCGGGATAGATGAGCAGTTCTTC
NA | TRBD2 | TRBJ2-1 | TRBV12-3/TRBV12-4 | CASILSGSLYNEQFF | TGTGCCAGCATTCTAAGCGGGAGTCTCTACAATGAGCAGTTCTTC
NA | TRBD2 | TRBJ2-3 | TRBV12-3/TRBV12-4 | CASSLYSGITDTQYF | TGTGCCAGCAGTTTGTATAGCGGGATCACAGATACGCAGTATTTT
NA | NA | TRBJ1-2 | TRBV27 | CASSSDLWGDYGYTF | TGTGCCAGCAGTTCAGACCTCTGGGGGGACTATGGCTACACCTTC
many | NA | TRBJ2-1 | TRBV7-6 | CASSLGIEQFF | TGTGCCAGCAGCTTAGGAATTGAGCAGTTCTTC
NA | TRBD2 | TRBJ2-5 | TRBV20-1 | CSARDWEGLGETQYF | TGCAGTGCTAGAGATTGGGAGGGATTGGGAGAGACCCAGTACTTC
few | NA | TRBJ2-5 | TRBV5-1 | CASASLVQQETQYF | TGCGCCAGCGCCTCCCTGGTCCAGCAAGAGACCCAGTACTTC
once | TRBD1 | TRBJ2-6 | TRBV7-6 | CASRDSPSGANVLTF | TGTGCCAGCCGGGACAGTCCCTCTGGGGCCAACGTCCTGACTTTC
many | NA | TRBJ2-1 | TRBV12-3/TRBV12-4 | CASSLGHSHNEQFF | TGTGCCAGCAGTTTGGGCCACAGTCACAATGAGCAGTTCTTC
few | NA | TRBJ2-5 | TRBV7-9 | CASSLLSEGTQYF | TGTGCCAGCAGCTTGTTGTCCGAGGGGACCCAGTACTTC
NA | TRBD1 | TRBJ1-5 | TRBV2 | CASSDQGQGRQPQHF | TGTGCCAGCAGTGATCAAGGACAGGGGAGACAGCCCCAGCATTTT
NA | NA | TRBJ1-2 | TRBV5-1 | CASSPTPQGGANYGYTF | TGCGCCAGCAGCCCAACCCCACAGGGTGGGGCTAACTATGGCTACACCTTC
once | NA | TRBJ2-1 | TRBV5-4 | CASSFPDNEQFF | TGTGCCAGCAGCTTCCCTGACAATGAGCAGTTCTTC
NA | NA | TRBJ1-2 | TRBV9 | CASSEGGGANYGYTF | TGTGCCAGCAGCGAGGGTGGAGGAGCCAACTATGGCTACACCTTC
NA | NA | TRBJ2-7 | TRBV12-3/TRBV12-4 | CASSFSFSYEQYF | TGTGCCAGCAGTTTCTCCTTTTCCTACGAGCAGTACTTC
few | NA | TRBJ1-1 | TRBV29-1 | CSDGTEAFF | TGCAGCGATGGCACTGAAGCTTTCTTT